The rows below give T cell receptor beta chains drawn from one sample of a study of blood T cell repertoires in COVID-19. Using immunoSEQ multiplex PCR, the repertoire was profiled, and TCRdb retains in-frame clones only, with some absent. The sample yields 25,000 to 35,000 clones, 75% to 85% seen once. What was sequenced was peripheral blood. These receptors came from a man older than 75 with active COVID-19. Each CDR3 is given with its conserved first and last residue. The D gene is left open where the match is weak. Rows may omit the clone size; those that give it use once, few, many or a size class.

CDR3nt	CDR3aa	v_gene	j_gene	d_gene	abundance	len
TGTGCCAGCACCTACGAAGGAAACACCATATATTTT	CASTYEGNTIYF	TRBV3-1/TRBV3-2	TRBJ1-3	.	.	12
TGCGCCAGCAGCGAGGGGGCGTTCATATACGAGCAGTACTTC	CASSEGAFIYEQYF	TRBV5-1	TRBJ2-7	TRBD1	.	14
TGTGCCAGCAGCTTACAAACCTACGAGCAGTACTTC	CASSLQTYEQYF	TRBV11-2	TRBJ2-7	.	.	12
TGTGCCAGCAGCCAGGCCGGGACTTCCCTTGAAGCTTTCTTT	CASSQAGTSLEAFF	TRBV3-1/TRBV3-2	TRBJ1-1	.	.	14
TGTGCCAGCAGCTTCAATCATGCAGGGTCGACCTGGCGGAATTCACCCCTCCACTTT	CASSFNHAGSTWRNSPLHF	TRBV7-8	TRBJ1-6	.	.	19
TGTGCCAGCAGTTACAGGGGGAGCTCCTACGAGCAGTACTTC	CASSYRGSSYEQYF	TRBV6-6	TRBJ2-7	.	.	14
TGCGCCAGCAGCTCTTACGGACAGGGGGCCTACACCGGGGAGCTGTTTTTT	CASSSYGQGAYTGELFF	TRBV5-1	TRBJ2-2	TRBD1	.	17
TGTGCCAGCAGTACCGGGAGCACAGATACGCAGTATTTT	CASSTGSTDTQYF	TRBV2	TRBJ2-3	.	.	13
TGTGCCAGCAGCACCCTAGTCTTGACTGAAGCTTTCTTT	CASSTLVLTEAFF	TRBV5-5	TRBJ1-1	.	.	13
TGTGCCAGCAGCGAATTAGCGGGGAACTACAATGAGCAGTTCTTC	CASSELAGNYNEQFF	TRBV11-2	TRBJ2-1	TRBD2	once	15
TGTGCCAGTAGTATGAGGAACTATGGCTACACCTTC	CASSMRNYGYTF	TRBV19	TRBJ1-2	.	.	12
TGTGCCAGCAGAGCAGAGATCGGCGGGGGGTTCTACAATGAGCAGTTCTTC	CASRAEIGGGFYNEQFF	TRBV27	TRBJ2-1	TRBD2	.	17
TGTGCCAGCAGCTCCTTAGGGGGGGCGAACGCAGATACGCAGTATTTT	CASSSLGGANADTQYF	TRBV5-4	TRBJ2-3	.	.	16
TGTGCCAGCAGTCGGGGGGACAGGGGCACTGAAGCTTTCTTT	CASSRGDRGTEAFF	TRBV28	TRBJ1-1	TRBD1	.	14
TGTGCCAGCAGCGTAGGTAGCGGGGCGAACTACGAGCAGTACTTC	CASSVGSGANYEQYF	TRBV9	TRBJ2-7	TRBD2	once	15
TGTGCCAGCAGCTTCGGGACCTACGAGCAGTACTTC	CASSFGTYEQYF	TRBV5-5	TRBJ2-7	.	.	12
TGTGCCAGCAGTTCGGCTAGCGGGGGTCACTACTACAATGAGCAGTTCTTC	CASSSASGGHYYNEQFF	TRBV28	TRBJ2-1	TRBD2	once	17
TGTGCCAGCAGCGCACACCGGGACAGAAGCTACGAGCAGTACTTC	CASSAHRDRSYEQYF	TRBV21-1	TRBJ2-7	.	once	15
TGTGCCAGCTCACCAACGGTCGGGAACACTGAAGCTTTCTTT	CASSPTVGNTEAFF	TRBV18	TRBJ1-1	.	.	14
TGCGCCAGCAGCTACGGGACAGAGGCCGGGGAGCTGTTTTTT	CASSYGTEAGELFF	TRBV5-1	TRBJ2-2	TRBD1	.	14
TGTGCCAGCAGCCGAGGACAGGGGGCGAACACCGGGGAGCTGTTTTTT	CASSRGQGANTGELFF	TRBV3-1/TRBV3-2	TRBJ2-2	TRBD1	.	16
TGTGCCAGCACCAGCGGGCTCCTGGGGGAGACCCAGTACTTC	CASTSGLLGETQYF	TRBV9	TRBJ2-5	.	.	14
TGTGCCAGCAGCTTGATTCCAGGCTTGGACACTGAAGCTTTCTTT	CASSLIPGLDTEAFF	TRBV5-5	TRBJ1-1	.	.	15
TGTGCTAGTGGTTTGTGGGACAGGGACCACGAGCAGTACTTC	CASGLWDRDHEQYF	TRBV12-5	TRBJ2-7	TRBD1	.	14
TGTGCCAGCAGTGACGGCGGGGGAATCTACGAGCAGTACTTC	CASSDGGGIYEQYF	TRBV6-1	TRBJ2-7	TRBD2	.	14
TGCGCCAGCAGCCATGGACAGGGGGCAGGAGATACGCAGTATTTT	CASSHGQGAGDTQYF	TRBV5-1	TRBJ2-3	TRBD1	.	15
TGCAGCGTTGTACGGGGGGGAGCCTTAGAGACCCAGTACTTC	CSVVRGGALETQYF	TRBV29-1	TRBJ2-5	TRBD2	.	14
TGTGCCAGCAGCTTTTTGGAGGGAGAGCAGTTCTTC	CASSFLEGEQFF	TRBV5-5	TRBJ2-1	.	.	12
TGTGCCAGCAGTCCTGACACCGGGGAGCTGTTTTTT	CASSPDTGELFF	TRBV2	TRBJ2-2	.	.	12
TGTGCCAGCAGCGGTTCTGGACTAGCGGGGGAGACCGGGGAGCTGTTTTTT	CASSGSGLAGETGELFF	TRBV5-4	TRBJ2-2	TRBD2	.	17
TGTGCCAGCAGCGCAAACTGGGGGGAGCAAGAGACCCAGTACTTC	CASSANWGEQETQYF	TRBV9	TRBJ2-5	.	.	15
TGTGCCAGCAGCCAAGTATCCGGTGAGCAGTTCTTC	CASSQVSGEQFF	TRBV3-1/TRBV3-2	TRBJ2-1	.	once	12
TGCAGTGCTTCGTCCCATCAGCCCCAGCATTTT	CSASSHQPQHF	TRBV20-1	TRBJ1-5	.	.	11
TGTGCCAGCAGTGAGGTCGAGGGGGGGCTCGGGGAGCTGTTTTTT	CASSEVEGGLGELFF	TRBV2	TRBJ2-2	.	.	15
TGTGCCAGCACACAGACAGGGGGCGGAGCTGAAGCTTTCTTT	CASTQTGGGAEAFF	TRBV6-5	TRBJ1-1	TRBD1	.	14
TGTGCCAGCAGCTTGGCAGATGGAGCTAATGAAAAACTGTTTTTT	CASSLADGANEKLFF	TRBV5-4	TRBJ1-4	.	.	15
TGTGCCAGCAGCTCATGGGGACAGGGATCGACCTACGAGCAGTACTTC	CASSSWGQGSTYEQYF	TRBV11-2	TRBJ2-7	TRBD1	.	16
TGTGCCAGCAGTTTAAGGGGGGGCTACACCTTC	CASSLRGGYTF	TRBV12-3/TRBV12-4	TRBJ1-2	.	.	11
TGTGCCAGCAGTGAAGTGGGGCAACGGGCTTTCTTT	CASSEVGQRAFF	TRBV2	TRBJ1-1	.	once	12
TGTGCCAGCAGCCAGGGACAGGGTAACTATGGCTACACCTTC	CASSQGQGNYGYTF	TRBV28	TRBJ1-2	TRBD1	.	14
TGTGCCACCAGCAGAGACTGGGACAGGGGCTACAATGAGCAGTTCTTC	CATSRDWDRGYNEQFF	TRBV15	TRBJ2-1	TRBD1	.	16
TGTGCCAGCAGTGTCGGGGAACAGGGCGGTTCACCCCTCCACTTT	CASSVGEQGGSPLHF	TRBV2	TRBJ1-6	.	.	15